These 7 T cell receptor beta chains were all obtained from the same sample, sequenced in a study of blood T cell repertoires in COVID-19. Generated by immunoSEQ multiplex PCR, the TCRdb table keeps only in-frame clones and is missing some. The sample yields a few hundred thousand clones, nearly 90% seen once. The sample comprised PBMCs or T cells enriched from blood (not recorded which). All receptors come from a man aged 30 to 39 who had been exposed to COVID-19.

V gene TRBV4-3 combines with J gene TRBJ1-2, with 7 bases identical to TRBD1. CDR3 size: 13 residues. Losses at the gene ends were 4 bases for V and 4 bases for J; bases not matched to a gene: 3. Germline CDR1 reads LGHNA; CDR2 reads YSLEER. The CDR3 sequence is CASSPGGSYGYTF. CDR3 DNA: TGCGCCAGCAGCCCAGGGGGTTCCTATGGCTACACCTTC.

This chain uses TRBV19 with TRBJ2-5; D is ambiguous. The CDR3 sequence is 14 residues long. The germline V and J ends were trimmed by 7 bases and 6 bases, with 18 bases remaining between them. Germline V CDR1 and CDR2: LNHDA, SQIVND (reference sequence). In DNA, the CDR3 is TGTGCCAGTACCCTCAACCTAAATGAGAAGACCCAGTACTTC. Protein: CASTLNLNEKTQYF.

A single count supports this clone. This rearrangement joins TRBV2 to TRBJ2-1, with TRBD2 matching over 9 bases. Germline V gene sequence: CDR1 SNHLY, CDR2 FYNNEI. The CDR3 has 17 residues. V was clipped by 2 bases and J by 5 bases; unmatched bases: 10. This CDR3 is CASSEFPLAGPNNEQFF. CDR3 nucleotides: TGTGCCAGCAGTGAATTCCCCCTAGCGGGGCCCAACAATGAGCAGTTCTTC.

The chain links TRBV4-1 to TRBJ1-2, with TRBD1 matching 7 bases. In germline, CDR1 is MGHRA, CDR2 YSYEKL. The CDR3 runs 15 residues. Trimming at V came to 5 bases and at J to 4 bases, leaving 10 bases not matched to a gene. The CDR3, as DNA: TGCGCCAGCAGCGGCCCGACAGGGTACGGCTATGGCTACACCTTC. This gives the protein CASSGPTGYGYGYTF.

The V gene is TRBV18, the J gene TRBJ2-7; TRBD1 matches at 9 bases. The CDR3 totals 15 residues. Unmatched junction bases numbered 9, after V lost 5 bases and J lost 4 bases. Germline values: CDR1 KGHSH, CDR2 LQKENI. The CDR3 bases are TGTGCCAGCTCAGGAAAGGGACAGGGTAATTACGAGCAGTACTTC. This translates into CASSGKGQGNYEQYF.

V is TRBV19 and J is TRBJ1-2; TRBD1 matches 7 bases. Germline assignment: CDR1 LNHDA and CDR2 SQIVND (reference sequence). The CDR3 loop spans 13 amino acids. The J segment lost 5 bases and the V segment lost 7 bases, leaving 7 bases of the junction unmatched. The CDR3 spells CASKGDRIYGYTF. In DNA, the CDR3 is TGTGCCAGTAAGGGGGACAGAATATATGGCTACACCTTC.

A word on this clone: One junction end disagrees with the germline gene, perhaps due to a read error. The genes are TRBV7-3 and TRBJ1-2, with TRBD1 matching over 10 bases. Germline V lookup: CDR1 SGHTA, CDR2 FQGTGA. The CDR3 has 15 residues. The CDR3: CASSLYREEGQGIQF. The CDR3 nucleotides are TGTGCCAGCAGCTTATATAGGGAAGAGGGACAGGGGATTCAATTC.